Many counts were recorded for the clone carrying this T cell receptor beta chain. TCRdb's table, derived via immunoSEQ multiplex PCR, lists solely in-frame clones and lacks some. The repertoire consists of around 68,000 clones, with around 80% occurring once and the leading ten covering approximately 14%. This CDR3 has 16 residues. The trim removed 4 bases at V and 3 bases at J, leaving 7 bases unmatched. Germline-derived CDR1 and CDR2 are SGHAT and FQDESV (reference sequence). This sample was taken from a study of control samples from healthy donors and cancer patients. This clonotype was sampled from a man in his sixties in good health. The sequencing sample was made of blood. The chain recombines TRBV11-1 with TRBJ2-7, with TRBD2 matching over 12 bases. The CDR3 loop is CASSSRETSGSYEQYF. The DNA of the CDR3 is TGTGCCAGCAGCTCAAGGGAGACTAGCGGGAGCTACGAGCAGTACTTC.